Reported below is one T cell receptor (beta chain). Its antigen is still unknown. There were only Caucasian adults among the donors, and all lived in Nashville, Tennessee. In the CD4+ fraction, cells were divided into CD45RA+ naive and CD45RA-negative memory subsets. V was trimmed by 3 bases and J by 2 bases, leaving 7 bases between them. The CDR3 loop spans 14 amino acids. The germline CDR1 and CDR2 sequences are MGHDK and SYGVNS. These data are taken from a study of shared clonotypes between healthy human individuals. General study results and limits: The study sampled only blood, and tissue repertoires likely differ.

Sequencing was at deep level. The data were produced by immunoSEQ multiplex PCR, yet TCRdb's version contains in-frame clones alone and is incomplete. Among approximately 2.5 million clones, roughly 93% were seen once, and the ten largest hold 0.36%. This receptor was identified in a man aged 18 to 30 in good health. Some clones in this sample may be carry-over from other donors' samples. The chain combines TRBV25-1 with TRBJ1-4; the D is unclear. Sequencing input: naive CD4+ T cells from PBMCs. Subset noted: CD45RA+ positively selected. The CDR3 protein is CASSDWLTNEKLFF. CDR3 nucleotide sequence: TGTGCCAGCAGTGATTGGCTGACTAATGAAAAACTGTTTTTT.